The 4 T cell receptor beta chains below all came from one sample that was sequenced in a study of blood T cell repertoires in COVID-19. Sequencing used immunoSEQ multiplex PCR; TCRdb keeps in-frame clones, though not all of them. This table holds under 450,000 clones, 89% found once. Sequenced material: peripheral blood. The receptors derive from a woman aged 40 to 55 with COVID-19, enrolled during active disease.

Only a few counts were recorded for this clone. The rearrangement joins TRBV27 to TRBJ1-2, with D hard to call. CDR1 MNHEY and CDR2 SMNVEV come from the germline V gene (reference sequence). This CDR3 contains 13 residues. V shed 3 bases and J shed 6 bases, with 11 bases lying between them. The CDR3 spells CASSFELGNGYTF. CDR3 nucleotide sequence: TGTGCCAGCAGTTTTGAACTCGGGAATGGCTACACCTTC.

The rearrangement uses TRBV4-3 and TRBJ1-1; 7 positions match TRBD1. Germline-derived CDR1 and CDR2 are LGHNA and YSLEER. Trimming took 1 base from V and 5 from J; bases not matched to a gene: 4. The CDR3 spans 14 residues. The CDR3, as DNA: TGCGCCAGCAGCCAAGCGACAGGGCGGACTGAAGCTTTCTTT. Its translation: CASSQATGRTEAFF.

CDR3 sequence (DNA): TGTGCCAGCAGTACTATCCCCGCAACTACGGGTTCACCCCTCCACTTT. Its protein is CASSTIPATTGSPLHF. This chain links TRBV27 with TRBJ1-6; no definite D call. Trimming took 5 bases from V and 9 from J, leaving 20 bases between them. This CDR3 comprises 16 residues. In germline, CDR1 is MNHEY, CDR2 SMNVEV (reference sequence).

Written as DNA, the CDR3 is TGTGCCAGCAGCTTAGCCTTCTCAGTCGCCGGGGAGCTGTTTTTT. Its translation is CASSLAFSVAGELFF. This chain links TRBV7-6 with TRBJ2-2; no firm D call. The germline CDR1 and CDR2 sequences are SGHVS and FNYEAQ. The CDR3 length is 15 residues. V was cut by 0 bases and J by 6 bases, with 11 bases left in between.